This T cell receptor (beta chain) was recorded in a study of early T cells in non-severe SARS-CoV-2 infection. TCRdb re-called the 5' RACE reads through MiXCR, storing one row per CDR3 protein. The repertoire holds 100,000 to 130,000 distinct CDR3 sequences, with around 10% as singletons. This clonotype was found a few times. The CDR3 is 16 residues long. Trimming removed 3 bases from V and 4 bases from J; junction bases left unmatched: 8. Germline-derived CDR1 and CDR2 are SGHAT and FQNNGV. This chain joins TRBV11-2 and TRBJ1-3; 8 nucleotides match TRBD1. The source material was whole blood. This clonotype was sampled from an adult who was a healthcare worker with PCR-confirmed SARS-CoV-2 infection or an uninfected control (not recorded which). This CDR3 reads CASSFLLSGGGNTIYF. The CDR3 bases are TGTGCCAGCAGCTTCCTCCTCTCAGGGGGCGGAAACACCATATATTTT.